The rows below give T cell receptor beta chains drawn from one sample of a study of cytomegalovirus exposure and HLA in healthy donors. TCRdb's table, derived via immunoSEQ multiplex PCR, lists solely in-frame clones and lacks some. The profile covers around 95,000 clones, with about four fifths appearing a single time and 3.7% taken by the ten largest. The material sequenced was PBMCs. These TCRs come from a female donor in good health and CMV-seropositive. Each CDR3 is given with its conserved first and last residue. Fields, in order: J gene, D gene, clone size, V gene, CDR3 DNA, CDR3 protein. The D gene is left open where the match is weak. Not all rows give a size; the values are once, few, many and, for expanded clones, a class.

>TRBJ2-7|-|-|TRBV2
TGTGCCAGCCGGACTAACCCCTACGAGCAGTACTTC
CASRTNPYEQYF
>TRBJ1-6|TRBD1|-|TRBV4-1
TGCGCCAGCAGCCAACCGGTCCACAGGAGGGGACAGAAAAATTCACCCCTCCACTTT
CASSQPVHRRGQKNSPLHF
>TRBJ2-7|-|-|TRBV28
TGTGCCAGCAGTACCCCAGGGGTCCCCTACGAGCAGTACTTC
CASSTPGVPYEQYF
>TRBJ2-7|TRBD2|-|TRBV13
TGTGCCAGCAGCTTAACCCGGACTAGCGGGGGGACCTACGAGCAGTACTTC
CASSLTRTSGGTYEQYF
>TRBJ2-1|TRBD1|-|TRBV2
TGTGCCAGCCAAGGACAGGGGCCTTACAATGAGCAGTTCTTC
CASQGQGPYNEQFF
>TRBJ1-2|-|-|TRBV7-9
TGTGCCAGCAGCTCCGCCCGAGGTTATGGCTACACCTTC
CASSSARGYGYTF
>TRBJ2-5|-|-|TRBV5-1
TGCGCCAGCAGCTTATCGGGAGAAGAGACCCAGTACTTC
CASSLSGEETQYF
>TRBJ2-7|-|-|TRBV7-2
TGTGCCAGCAGCTCTGACACATTCTCCTACGAGCAGTACTTC
CASSSDTFSYEQYF
>TRBJ1-3|-|-|TRBV9
TGTGCCAGTAGCGTCGCAGGGGTGATCTCTGGAAACACCATATATTTT
CASSVAGVISGNTIYF
>TRBJ1-2|TRBD1|-|TRBV28
TGTGCCAGCAGCCGGACAGGGGGCGGCTACACCTTC
CASSRTGGGYTF
>TRBJ2-3|-|once|TRBV27
TGTGCCAGCAGTTTTCGGACTAGCACAGATACGCAGTATTTT
CASSFRTSTDTQYF
>TRBJ1-2|TRBD1|-|TRBV2
TGTGCCAGCGGGGGGACAGCCTATGGCTACACCTTC
CASGGTAYGYTF
>TRBJ2-1|TRBD2|-|TRBV27
TGTGCCAGCAGTTTACCGGCTAGCGGGAGCGGCTACAATGAGCAGTTCTTC
CASSLPASGSGYNEQFF
>TRBJ1-1|TRBD1|-|TRBV13
TGTGCCAGCAGCTCTCCGGACAGGGGTTTTACTGAAGCTTTCTTT
CASSSPDRGFTEAFF
>TRBJ2-3|-|-|TRBV7-2
TGTGCCAGCAGTCAAACCCGCAGGTTTACAGATACGCAGTATTTT
CASSQTRRFTDTQYF
>TRBJ2-2|TRBD1|-|TRBV18
TGTGCCAGCTCACCACAGGGGGCGCAGACCGGGGAGCTGTTTTTT
CASSPQGAQTGELFF
>TRBJ2-2|-|-|TRBV7-9
TGTGCCAGCAGCTTAGAGTGGGGCAGGGCGAGTTGGGCCGGGGAGCTGTTTTTT
CASSLEWGRASWAGELFF
>TRBJ1-5|-|-|TRBV7-2
TGTGCCAGCAGCCCCCGAGTTGGAGATCAGCCCCAGCATTTT
CASSPRVGDQPQHF
>TRBJ1-1|-|-|TRBV4-1
TGCGCCAGCAGCCCCCCCGGGACATGGAACACTGAAGCTTTCTTT
CASSPPGTWNTEAFF
>TRBJ1-4|TRBD1|once|TRBV5-1
TGCGCCAGCAGCTCTTTACTGGGACAGGGAGGCGAAAAACTGTTTTTT
CASSSLLGQGGEKLFF
>TRBJ1-2|-|-|TRBV7-9
TGTGCCAGCAGCTTAGGAAACAGAAGGTTTGGCAACACCTTC
CASSLGNRRFGNTF
>TRBJ2-3|TRBD2|-|TRBV19
TGTGCCAGTAGTATCCAGCGGGGTGCAGATACGCAGTATTTT
CASSIQRGADTQYF
>TRBJ2-3|-|-|TRBV28
TGTGCCAGCGGGGCTCCTAGCACAGATACGCAGTATTTT
CASGAPSTDTQYF
>TRBJ2-3|-|-|TRBV7-9
TGTGCCAGCAGCCCCCCGTCTGATACGCAGTATTTT
CASSPPSDTQYF
>TRBJ1-6|-|-|TRBV27
TGTGCCAGCAGTTCTAGCTCCTATAATTCACCCCTCCACTTT
CASSSSSYNSPLHF
>TRBJ1-1|-|-|TRBV7-6
TGTGCCAGCAGCTTACGACGCGGGGGGACTGAAGCTTTCTTT
CASSLRRGGTEAFF
>TRBJ2-1|TRBD2|once|TRBV6-6
TGTGCCAGCAGCCGACGGACTAGCGGGAGTACCAATGAGCAGTTCTTC
CASSRRTSGSTNEQFF
>TRBJ2-1|-|-|TRBV11-2
TGTGCCAGCAGCTTATTACGGGGTTTGCAGTTCTTC
CASSLLRGLQFF
>TRBJ1-2|TRBD1|-|TRBV7-2
TGTGCGAATGTTTGGGACAGGGGCAGTGGGAACTATGGCTACACCTTC
CANVWDRGSGNYGYTF
>TRBJ2-7|TRBD1|-|TRBV18
TGTGCCAGCTCACCAAGTTCCGGACAGGCCAGCGAGCAGTACTTC
CASSPSSGQASEQYF
>TRBJ2-5|-|few|TRBV9
TGTGCCAGCAGCCCGACAGCGAACCAAGAGACCCAGTACTTC
CASSPTANQETQYF
>TRBJ2-7|-|-|TRBV19
TGTGCCAGTAGTACAGGCCTCAGGGGCGAGCAGTACTTC
CASSTGLRGEQYF
>TRBJ2-3|TRBD1|-|TRBV5-6
TGTGCCAGCAGCTTTTCTCTGGACAGGGCCTCCACAGATACGCAGTATTTT
CASSFSLDRASTDTQYF
>TRBJ1-1|TRBD1|-|TRBV6-5
TGTGCCAGCAGTTACGGGACAGGGAATAGAGGAGGAGCTTTCTTT
CASSYGTGNRGGAFF
>TRBJ2-1|TRBD2|-|TRBV18
TGTGCCAGCTCACCAGGCGGGGGGATTAGCAGTGAGCAGTTCTTC
CASSPGGGISSEQFF
>TRBJ1-5|TRBD1|-|TRBV6-1
TGTGCCAGCAGCCCCGGGACAGGGGTAGGGCAGCCCCAGCATTTT
CASSPGTGVGQPQHF
>TRBJ2-2|TRBD2|-|TRBV28
TGTGCCAGCAGTTTAGACCGAGCGGGAGGTATGAGAACCGGGGAGCTGTTTTTT
CASSLDRAGGMRTGELFF
>TRBJ2-5|-|once|TRBV19
TGTGCCAGTAGTATAGGGAGCGAGTACCAAGAGACCCAGTACTTC
CASSIGSEYQETQYF
>TRBJ2-7|-|few|TRBV10-1
TGCGCCAGCAGTGAGGGCCTTAGCGGCTACGAGCAGTACTTC
CASSEGLSGYEQYF
>TRBJ2-1|TRBD2|-|TRBV5-4
TGTGCCAGCAGCTTGGCTACGGGGGGGCGCTACAATGAGCAGTTCTTC
CASSLATGGRYNEQFF
>TRBJ1-1|-|once|TRBV29-1
TGCAGCGTTCACTCGAACACTGAAGCTTTCTTT
CSVHSNTEAFF
>TRBJ1-1|TRBD1|-|TRBV5-1
TGCGCCAGCAGCCCGGTAGCCGGGACAGCTTTCACTGAAGCTTTCTTT
CASSPVAGTAFTEAFF
>TRBJ1-1|-|-|TRBV2
TGTGCCAGTGTCGGGGGTTGGGACACTGAAGCTTTCTTT
CASVGGWDTEAFF
>TRBJ2-3|TRBD2|-|TRBV5-1
TGCGCCAGCAGCTTGGATGGGCGGGGGGGCTCGGATACGCAGTATTTT
CASSLDGRGGSDTQYF
>TRBJ1-1|-|-|TRBV5-1
TGCGCCAGCAGCTTGGCCATACAGGTGACTGAAGCTTTCTTT
CASSLAIQVTEAFF